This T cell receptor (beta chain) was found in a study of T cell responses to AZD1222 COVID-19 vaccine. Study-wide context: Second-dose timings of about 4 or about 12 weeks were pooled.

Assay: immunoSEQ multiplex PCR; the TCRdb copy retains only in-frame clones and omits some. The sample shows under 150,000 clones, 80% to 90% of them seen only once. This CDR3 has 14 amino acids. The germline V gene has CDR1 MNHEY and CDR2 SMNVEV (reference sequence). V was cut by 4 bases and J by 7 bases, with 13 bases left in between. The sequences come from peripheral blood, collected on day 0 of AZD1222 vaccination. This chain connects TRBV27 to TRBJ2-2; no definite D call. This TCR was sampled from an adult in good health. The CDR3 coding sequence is TGTGCCAGCAGTTCAGGTTTGGGCGGCGGGGAGCTGTTTTTT. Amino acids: CASSSGLGGGELFF.